This is a list of T cell receptor beta chains from one sample in a study of CD4 and CD8 cells across lung adenocarcinoma regions. From the PCR reads, TCRdb called clonotypes with MiXCR, one entry per CDR3 protein. This table holds 5,500 to 7,000 distinct CDR3 sequences, roughly 45% found once. The sequenced sample was CD8+ T cells from the margin of a lung tumor. The receptors originated from a male donor with lung adenocarcinoma. The CD4 and CD8 labels of this study may be unreliable. Both conserved end residues are part of each CDR3. Fields, in order: clone size, J gene, V gene, D gene, CDR3 protein, CDR3 DNA. D genes are given only for firm matches. Clone sizes are given selectively: once, few, many, or a class where the clone is expanded.

size: -
J: TRBJ2-2
V: TRBV4-1
D: -
CDR3: CASVTWNTGELFF
DNA: TGCGCCAGCGTGACCTGGAACACCGGGGAGCTGTTTTTT

size: -
J: TRBJ2-4
V: TRBV6-1
D: -
CDR3: CASRRAGGGNIQYF
DNA: TGTGCCAGCAGGCGGGCAGGAGGGGGAAACATTCAGTACTTC

size: few
J: TRBJ2-1
V: TRBV11-2
D: -
CDR3: CASRFPGGNEQFF
DNA: TGTGCCAGCAGATTCCCTGGGGGAAATGAGCAGTTCTTC

size: many
J: TRBJ2-2
V: TRBV28
D: TRBD1
CDR3: CASSFNQGATGELFF
DNA: TGTGCCAGCAGTTTCAACCAGGGGGCCACCGGGGAGCTGTTTTTT

size: -
J: TRBJ2-3
V: TRBV6-1
D: TRBD2
CDR3: CASSGWGRDVTNMQYF
DNA: TGTGCCAGCAGTGGGTGGGGGAGGGACGTCACAAACATGCAGTATTTT

size: -
J: TRBJ2-3
V: TRBV27
D: -
CDR3: CASSTPGQGEDTQYF
DNA: TGTGCCAGCAGTACCCCCGGCCAGGGAGAAGATACGCAGTATTTT

size: -
J: TRBJ1-2
V: TRBV9
D: -
CDR3: CASSSTANYGYTF
DNA: TGTGCCAGCAGCTCAACAGCCAACTATGGCTACACCTTC

size: many
J: TRBJ1-1
V: TRBV15
D: -
CDR3: CATSTARGRDTEAFF
DNA: TGTGCCACCAGCACCGCCAGGGGCAGGGACACTGAAGCTTTCTTT

size: -
J: TRBJ2-2
V: TRBV6-1
D: -
CDR3: CASNLQGRSTGELFF
DNA: TGTGCCAGCAATCTACAGGGAAGGTCCACCGGGGAGCTGTTTTTT

size: -
J: TRBJ2-1
V: TRBV27
D: TRBD1
CDR3: CASSPRDSFNEQFF
DNA: TGTGCCAGCAGTCCCCGGGACAGTTTTAATGAGCAGTTCTTC

size: few
J: TRBJ2-5
V: TRBV5-6
D: -
CDR3: CASSLPQETQYF
DNA: TGTGCCAGCAGCTTGCCACAAGAGACCCAGTACTTC

size: many
J: TRBJ2-1
V: TRBV7-8
D: -
CDR3: CASSLDRSYNEQFF
DNA: TGTGCCAGCAGCTTGGACCGCTCCTACAATGAGCAGTTCTTC

size: many
J: TRBJ1-6
V: TRBV6-1
D: -
CDR3: CASTQALGDGSPLHF
DNA: TGTGCCAGCACACAGGCCCTAGGTGATGGTTCACCCCTCCACTTT

size: -
J: TRBJ2-7
V: TRBV27
D: -
CDR3: CASSYRGGAIFYEQYF
DNA: TGTGCCAGCAGTTACCGAGGGGGGGCGATTTTCTACGAGCAGTACTTC

size: few
J: TRBJ2-3
V: TRBV11-2
D: TRBD2
CDR3: CASSLAGGPGTQYF
DNA: TGTGCCAGCAGCTTAGCGGGAGGGCCCGGTACGCAGTATTTT

size: -
J: TRBJ2-3
V: TRBV6-1
D: TRBD2
CDR3: CASRRASGTVQYF
DNA: TGTGCCAGCCGCCGGGCTAGCGGGACAGTGCAGTATTTT

size: -
J: TRBJ2-1
V: TRBV27
D: TRBD2
CDR3: CASSLSGFGGNEQFF
DNA: TGTGCCAGCAGTTTATCGGGGTTCGGGGGGAATGAGCAGTTCTTC

size: -
J: TRBJ2-5
V: TRBV28
D: TRBD1
CDR3: CASSFARTGVWETQYF
DNA: TGTGCCAGCAGTTTTGCGCGGACAGGGGTATGGGAGACCCAGTACTTC

size: -
J: TRBJ2-4
V: TRBV6-5
D: TRBD2
CDR3: CASIYPLRGGCDQNTQYF
DNA: TGTGCCAGCATTTACCCGCTCCGGGGGGGGTGTGACCAAAACACTCAGTACTTC

size: -
J: TRBJ1-2
V: TRBV3-1
D: -
CDR3: CASSQQGYGYTF
DNA: TGTGCCAGCAGCCAACAGGGCTATGGCTACACCTTC

size: -
J: TRBJ2-3
V: TRBV10-1
D: TRBD2
CDR3: CASSEFSGSGDTQYF
DNA: TGCGCCAGCAGTGAGTTTAGCGGGAGTGGTGATACGCAGTATTTT

size: many
J: TRBJ2-7
V: TRBV6-2/TRBV6-3
D: -
CDR3: CASSSVPPFPYEQYF
DNA: TGTGCCAGCAGCTCCGTACCTCCATTTCCCTACGAGCAGTACTTC

size: -
J: TRBJ2-1
V: TRBV11-2
D: -
CDR3: CASSLRAGTSSYNEQFF
DNA: TGTGCCAGCAGCTTAAGGGCGGGAACGAGCTCCTACAATGAGCAGTTCTTC

size: many
J: TRBJ2-7
V: TRBV11-1
D: -
CDR3: CASSLTPSLYEQYF
DNA: TGTGCCAGCAGCCTAACTCCTAGCCTCTACGAGCAGTACTTC

size: -
J: TRBJ2-3
V: TRBV27
D: -
CDR3: CASSLLSSISTDAQYF
DNA: TGTGCCAGCAGTTTATTATCTTCTATTAGCACAGATGCGCAGTATTTT

size: -
J: TRBJ2-3
V: TRBV27
D: -
CDR3: CASSFRGTDTQYF
DNA: TGTGCCAGCAGTTTTCGGGGAACAGATACGCAGTATTTT

size: -
J: TRBJ2-1
V: TRBV27
D: TRBD2
CDR3: CASSFQFPTRMGLAGDNEQFF
DNA: TGTGCCAGCAGTTTCCAATTCCCCACCAGAATGGGACTAGCGGGAGACAATGAGCAGTTCTTC

size: few
J: TRBJ2-1
V: TRBV7-2
D: -
CDR3: CASTLLGMGEQFF
DNA: TGTGCCAGCACCCTACTTGGAATGGGGGAGCAGTTCTTC

size: -
J: TRBJ2-4
V: TRBV6-1
D: -
CDR3: CRGKGGPNKNTQYF
DNA: TGCCGCGGCAAGGGGGGCCCGAACAAAAATACTCAGTATTTC

size: -
J: TRBJ2-2
V: TRBV6-5
D: TRBD1
CDR3: CASSFRDRGHGGELFF
DNA: TGTGCCAGCAGTTTCCGGGACAGGGGGCATGGCGGGGAGCTGTTTTTT

size: -
J: TRBJ1-2
V: TRBV6-1
D: TRBD1
CDR3: CASSVDRGRGYTF
DNA: TGTGCCAGCAGTGTAGACAGGGGTCGAGGCTACACCTTC

size: many
J: TRBJ1-4
V: TRBV6-1
D: -
CDR3: CASITGIATNEKLFF
DNA: TGTGCCAGCATCACAGGGATAGCAACTAATGAAAAACTGTTTTTT

size: few
J: TRBJ2-1
V: TRBV7-6
D: TRBD2
CDR3: CASSTGTSGSETQFF
DNA: TGTGCCAGCAGCACCGGGACTAGCGGGAGCGAGACCCAGTTCTTC

size: once
J: TRBJ2-7
V: TRBV27
D: TRBD2
CDR3: CASTQRGGYEQYF
DNA: TGTGCCAGCACTCAGCGGGGAGGCTACGAGCAGTACTTC

size: -
J: TRBJ2-3
V: TRBV6-4
D: TRBD2
CDR3: CASSETSGMSTDTQYF
DNA: TGTGCCAGCAGCGAGACTAGCGGGATGAGTACAGATACGCAGTATTTT

size: -
J: TRBJ2-7
V: TRBV7-6
D: TRBD2
CDR3: CASTGGGGEQYF
DNA: TGTGCCAGCACTGGGGGGGGTGGTGAGCAGTACTTC

size: -
J: TRBJ2-6
V: TRBV14
D: -
CDR3: CASSHSGANVLTF
DNA: TGTGCCAGCAGCCACTCTGGGGCCAACGTCCTGACTTTC

size: -
J: TRBJ2-5
V: TRBV7-2
D: -
CDR3: CASVPRASRETQYF
DNA: TGTGCCAGCGTCCCTAGGGCTAGCCGAGAGACCCAGTACTTC

size: once
J: TRBJ2-3
V: TRBV7-2
D: TRBD2
CDR3: CASSSRGLATDTQYF
DNA: TGTGCCAGCAGCTCGCGGGGGTTAGCCACAGACACGCAGTATTTC

size: -
J: TRBJ2-3
V: TRBV6-1
D: -
CDR3: CASSLRGVTDTQYF
DNA: TGTGCCAGCAGTCTAAGGGGAGTCACAGATACGCAGTATTTT

size: many
J: TRBJ2-3
V: TRBV7-8
D: TRBD2
CDR3: CASSSGGPGTSGGTDTQYF
DNA: TGTGCCAGCAGCTCAGGGGGCCCTGGTACTAGCGGGGGAACAGATACGCAGTATTTT

size: few
J: TRBJ2-5
V: TRBV5-1
D: -
CDR3: CASSSTGTSQETQYF
DNA: TGCGCCAGCAGCTCAACTGGGACTTCCCAAGAGACCCAGTACTTC

size: many
J: TRBJ2-2
V: TRBV6-1
D: TRBD1
CDR3: CASPGQLHGELFF
DNA: TGTGCCAGCCCGGGACAGTTGCACGGGGAGCTGTTTTTT

size: -
J: TRBJ2-5
V: TRBV27
D: -
CDR3: CASSTLARETQYF
DNA: TGTGCCAGCAGCACACTAGCCCGGGAGACCCAGTACTTC

size: many
J: TRBJ2-1
V: TRBV6-1
D: TRBD2
CDR3: CASSELAGNYNEQFF
DNA: TGTGCCAGCAGCGAACTAGCGGGAAACTACAATGAGCAGTTCTTC

size: many
J: TRBJ1-2
V: TRBV25-1
D: -
CDR3: CASSESNRLGGYTF
DNA: TGTGCCAGCAGTGAATCAAACAGACTAGGTGGCTACACCTTC

size: -
J: TRBJ2-7
V: TRBV9
D: -
CDR3: CASSVGGLKDYEQYF
DNA: TGTGCCAGCAGCGTGGGGGGCCTAAAAGACTACGAGCAGTACTTC

size: -
J: TRBJ2-7
V: TRBV11-2
D: -
CDR3: CASSLDRGWGEQYF
DNA: TGTGCCAGCAGCTTAGATCGGGGTTGGGGCGAGCAGTACTTC

size: few
J: TRBJ2-1
V: TRBV6-1
D: -
CDR3: CASSGGNEQFF
DNA: TGTGCCAGCAGTGGGGGGAATGAGCAGTTCTTC